This T cell receptor (beta chain) was found in a study of blood T cells in healthy people across ages (dated by TCRdb to the mid-2010s). A note on the overall study: In model experiments, template switching captured about one uniquely barcoded TCR beta cDNA molecule for every two T cells. Age-related changes in TCR beta repertoire diversity were measured in the study by deep sequencing normalized with unique cDNA molecular identifiers. Four age groups were formed from the donors: young (average 16 years), middle-aged (approximately 41), aged (about 62) and long-lived (roughly 81). To avoid experimental bias, donors of different ages were spread randomly across the sequencing lanes. For two donors (one aged 18 to 30 and one aged 80 or older), the study analyzed two additional independent replicas of 1 million unique cDNA reads from the same blood draw. Overall study results and their limits: Compared with the aged group, the long-lived group had more naive CD4+ T cells, fewer expanded clones and increased TCR diversity, suggesting age selection. The CMV infection status of donors was not known, potentially confounding age-related changes in expanded clonotypes. Conclusive comparison of naive and antigen-experienced compartments was prevented by the profiling of bulk unsorted PBMCs. Estimates of total diversity from one million sequenced T cells were regarded as lower bounds and underestimates. As age increased, observed TCR beta diversity per million T cells dropped in a roughly linear way, and a significant reduction was already evident by age 40. There was a strong correlation between observed TCR beta diversity and the percentage of naive T cells measured by flow cytometry.

There are a few counts of this clonotype. The clone's antigen remains unknown. No base quality values were provided; no much bigger clone lies one nucleotide off. To prepare the library, 5' RACE was applied. Sequencing was performed on an Illumina HiSeq 2500. A second about 7 to 11 cycle PCR used a sample-barcoded 5' primer and a J-beta primer mix. A unique molecular identifier was introduced onto each TCR beta cDNA molecule by a template-switch 5' adaptor carrying 12 random nucleotides. At least 3 million CDR3-containing paired-end reads were obtained from each sample. The Mint cDNA synthesis kit, primed by a TRBC-specific oligonucleotide, was used to synthesize first-strand cDNA from all RNA. After uracil-DNA glycosylase treatment, a first 18-cycle PCR used universal primers M1SS and BC2_uni_R on all cDNA. Per the authors' processing: Each sample was normalized by randomly selecting 1 million high-quality reads, each carrying a distinct molecular identifier. Reads sharing molecular identifiers were discarded rather than binned into consensus sequences. CDR3 identification, clonotype clustering and error correction used MiTCR with a Q25 quality threshold and the strictest error-elimination algorithm. Lower-bound total TCR beta diversity was estimated with a nonparametric unseen species model using Euler transformation. TCRdb reanalyzed the raw reads on its own, using fastp at Q25 for trimming and MiXCR for clone calling, and kept in-frame beta chains. Records with the same CDR3 protein are collapsed into one entry carrying the most frequent genes and DNA. None of the V and J calls come from the authors' own analysis; TCRdb made them. In all, the sample holds about 1.5 million distinct CDR3 sequences, and roughly 43% of those were seen once. The leading ten clones occupy under 5% of the sample.

The CDR3 holds 16 amino acids from the cysteine to the phenylalanine. Only CDR3 DNA is held: 48 bases, read in frame from base 1. V lost 5 bases and J lost 6 bases; the stretch between them is 20 bases long. CDR1 and CDR2, per the germline V gene, are SGHAT and FQNNGV. The 39 donors, aged about 6 to 100 years, were systemically healthy Caucasian individuals from Russia. Each donor gave around 9.8 milliliters of peripheral blood, collected into EDTA-treated Vacutainer tubes. Ficoll-Paque density-gradient centrifugation was used to isolate PBMCs, with at least 6 million obtained per sample. Trizol reagent was used to extract total RNA from the PBMCs, yielding at least 6 micrograms per sample. For every donor, flow cytometry on a PBMC aliquot measured the percentage of naive CD45RAhigh/CD27high T cells.

The clonotype was recovered from a woman under 30 in good health. Sequenced input: blood. This sequence uses TRBV11-2 and TRBJ2-1; D gene: possibly TRBD2, on 5 matching bases. The nucleotides read TGTGCCAGCAGCACCAAGGTGAGGGCCCTCGGCAATGAGCAGTTCTTC. Its amino acids are CASSTKVRALGNEQFF.